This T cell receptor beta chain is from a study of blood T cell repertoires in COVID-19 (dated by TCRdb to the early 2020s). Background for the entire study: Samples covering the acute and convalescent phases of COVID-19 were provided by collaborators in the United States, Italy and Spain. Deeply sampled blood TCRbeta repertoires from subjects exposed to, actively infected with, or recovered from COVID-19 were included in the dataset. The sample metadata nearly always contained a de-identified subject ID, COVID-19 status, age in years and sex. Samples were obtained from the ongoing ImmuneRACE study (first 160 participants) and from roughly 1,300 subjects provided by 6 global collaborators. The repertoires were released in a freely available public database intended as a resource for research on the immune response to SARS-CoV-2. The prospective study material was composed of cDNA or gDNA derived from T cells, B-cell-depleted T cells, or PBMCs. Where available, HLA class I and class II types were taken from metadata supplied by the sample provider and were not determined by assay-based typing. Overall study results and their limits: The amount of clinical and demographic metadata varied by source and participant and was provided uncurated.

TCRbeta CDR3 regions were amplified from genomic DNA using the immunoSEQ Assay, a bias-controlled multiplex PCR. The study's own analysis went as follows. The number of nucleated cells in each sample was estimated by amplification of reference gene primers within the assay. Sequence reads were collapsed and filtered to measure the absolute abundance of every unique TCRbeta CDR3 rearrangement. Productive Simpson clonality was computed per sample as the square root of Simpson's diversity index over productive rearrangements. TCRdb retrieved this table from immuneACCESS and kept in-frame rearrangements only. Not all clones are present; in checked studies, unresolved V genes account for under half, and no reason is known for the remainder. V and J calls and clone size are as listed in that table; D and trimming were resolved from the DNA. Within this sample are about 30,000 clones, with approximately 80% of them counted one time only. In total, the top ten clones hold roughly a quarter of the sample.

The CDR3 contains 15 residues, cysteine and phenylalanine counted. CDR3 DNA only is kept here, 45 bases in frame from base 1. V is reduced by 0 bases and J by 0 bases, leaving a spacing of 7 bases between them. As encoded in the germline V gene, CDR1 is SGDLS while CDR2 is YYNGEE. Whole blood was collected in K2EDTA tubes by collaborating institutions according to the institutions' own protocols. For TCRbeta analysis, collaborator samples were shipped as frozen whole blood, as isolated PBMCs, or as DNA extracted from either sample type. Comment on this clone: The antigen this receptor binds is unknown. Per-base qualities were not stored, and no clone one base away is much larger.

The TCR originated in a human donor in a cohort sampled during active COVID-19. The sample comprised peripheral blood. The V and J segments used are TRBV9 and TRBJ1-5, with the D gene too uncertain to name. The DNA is TGTGCCAGCAGCGTAGGTCAGAATAGCAATCAGCCCCAGCATTTT. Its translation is CASSVGQNSNQPQHF.